Listed here is a single T cell receptor beta chain. This sample stems from a study of T cells after yellow fever vaccination. The germline CDR1 and CDR2 sequences are LNHDA and SQIVND (reference sequence). The CDR3 runs 15 residues. V trimming: 5 bases; J trimming: 2 bases; junction bases outside the gene matches: 3. TCRdb fed the 5' RACE reads into MiXCR, producing one record per CDR3 protein. The table lists 300,000 to 400,000 distinct CDR3 sequences, roughly 8.7% of them singletons. The TCR sequence derives from a man younger than 30 who received the YFV17D yellow fever vaccine. The chain combines TRBV19 with TRBJ2-2, with 9 bases lining up with TRBD1. The source material was PBMCs, sampled on the day of the first yellow fever vaccination. For the CDR3, the DNA is TGTGCCAGTAGTCGGACAGGGGCTAACACCGGGGAGCTGTTTTTT. Translation: CASSRTGANTGELFF.